These 19 T cell receptor beta chains share one sample of origin, sequenced in a study of T cell repertoires in cytomegalovirus infection. Each CDR3 protein is one row after TCRdb ran MiXCR on the reads. Of approximately 550,000 distinct CDR3 sequences in the sample, approximately 15% were seen once. The source material was CD8+ T cells from PBMCs. The source of these receptors is a human donor in good health (CMV status not recorded). Some clones in this sample may be carry-over from other donors' samples.

This sequence joins TRBV27 and TRBJ2-3, with TRBD2 matching 7 bases. Germline V gene lookup returns CDR1 MNHEY and CDR2 SMNVEV (reference sequence). V dropped 0 bases and J dropped 2; count of bases not matched to a gene: 8. This CDR3 is built from 17 residues. This chain's CDR3 is CASSLSSGTTYTDTQYF. The CDR3 DNA follows: TGTGCCAGCAGTTTATCGAGCGGGACTACATACACAGATACGCAGTATTTT.

This clonotype was observed at least ten times. The CDR3 coding sequence is TGTGCCAGCAGCTTAGCGACTAGGGGAACAGATACGCAGTATTTT. This gives the protein CASSLATRGTDTQYF. This chain connects TRBV7-6 to TRBJ2-3; possible D gene TRBD2, 6 bases. There are 15 residues in the CDR3. CDR1 and CDR2 (germline): SGHVS, FNYEAQ. The germline V and J ends were trimmed by 0 bases and 3 bases, with 10 bases remaining between them.

Note on this clonotype: The junction departs from germline at one end; a sequencing error may be responsible. The rearrangement links TRBV29-1 to TRBJ2-7; D assignment may be TRBD1 or TRBD2 (5 bases each). The germline V gene encodes CDR1 SQVTM and CDR2 ANQGSEA. There are 13 residues in the CDR3. CDR3 sequence (DNA): TGCAGGGTTGAAGAGCAGGGTAGCGACGAGCAGTACTTC. Translating it yields CRVEEQGSDEQYF.

V gene TRBV7-2 combines with J gene TRBJ2-1; 9 nucleotides match TRBD2. This CDR3 has 14 residues. The V gene's germline CDR1 is SGHTA and CDR2 FQGNSA. In nucleotides, the CDR3 is TGTGCAAGCCTAGCGGGGTTCCTTTTGAATGAGCAGTTCTTC. It encodes CASLAGFLLNEQFF.

This clonotype was seen a handful of times. The chain employs TRBV7-8 and TRBJ2-7, with TRBD1 identical over 12 bases. CDR1 is SGHVS, CDR2 FQNEAQ, per germline. V shed 5 bases, J shed 6 bases, and the junction held 11 bases outside the gene matches. This CDR3 is 16 amino acids long. In DNA, the CDR3 is TGTGCCAGCAGCCCGTGGAGGGGGACAGGGGGCGCCGAGCAGTACTTC. Its protein is CASSPWRGTGGAEQYF.

The sample holds many counts of this clonotype. The chain carries TRBV19 and TRBJ2-7; D gene uncertain. Trimming cost V 6 bases and J 3 bases, with 12 bases left between them. Per the germline V gene, CDR1 is LNHDA and CDR2 is SQIVND (reference sequence). CDR3 length equals 13 residues. The CDR3 nucleotides are TGTGCCAGTAGCCCAGGAATGTTCTACGAGCAGTACTTC. Its translation: CASSPGMFYEQYF.

A note on this clonotype: A much larger clone differs by one base, so this may be a read error. CDR3 in DNA: TGTGCCAGCAGTGAAGATATGGGGGCCAGCGAGCAGTTCTTC. Its protein product is CASSEDMGASEQFF. The chain recombines TRBV6-1 with TRBJ2-1; weak D call: TRBD1 (6 bases). The CDR3 is 14 residues long. Between the trimmed V and J ends, which lost 1 base and 10 bases, there was a span of 14 bases. Germline values: CDR1 MNHNS, CDR2 SASEGT.

The chain uses TRBV27 and TRBJ2-3, with a tentative D call TRBD2 (5 bases). V was pared by 6 bases and J by 6 bases, with 19 bases between. The CDR3 has 15 amino acids. Germline-derived CDR1 and CDR2 are MNHEY and SMNVEV (reference sequence). The CDR3 sequence is CASSPRGSQRDTQYF. As DNA, the CDR3 is TGTGCCAGCAGCCCTAGAGGGTCACAGCGGGATACGCAGTATTTT.

This clonotype was detected many times. The chain is built from TRBV11-2 and TRBJ2-1, with 9 bases lining up with TRBD1. In germline, CDR1 is SGHAT, CDR2 FQNNGV. Unmatched junction bases numbered 8, after V lost 5 bases and J lost 9 bases. The length of the CDR3 is 14 residues. The CDR3, as DNA: TGTGCCAGCAGCCCGGGACAGGGAGTAGGTGAGCAGTTCTTC. Its protein product is CASSPGQGVGEQFF.

This clonotype was recorded many times. This chain connects TRBV6-5 to TRBJ1-1, with D uncertain. The CDR3 has 15 residues. Germline loops: CDR1 MNHEY, CDR2 SVGAGI. Trimming stripped 2 bases from V and 1 base from J, with 11 bases between. CDR3: CASSYSLISNTEAFF. The CDR3 DNA reads TGTGCCAGCAGTTACAGCTTAATATCGAACACTGAAGCTTTCTTT.

The J gene is TRBJ1-1, the V gene TRBV9; D gene uncertain. V was trimmed by 0 bases and J by 2 bases, leaving 8 bases between them. The CDR3 sequence is 14 residues long. The germline CDR1 and CDR2 sequences are SGDLS and YYNGEE. This chain's CDR3 is CASSVGQENTEAFF. DNA for the CDR3: TGTGCCAGCAGCGTAGGTCAGGAAAACACTGAAGCTTTCTTT.

This clonotype turned up a few times. The rearrangement links TRBV3-1 to TRBJ1-1; the D is unclear. This CDR3 is 16 amino acids long. CDR1 LGHDT and CDR2 YNNKEL come from the germline V gene (reference sequence). The V and J ends lost 0 bases and 1 base respectively, with 12 bases between them. CDR3 DNA: TGTGCCAGCAGCCAAGATCCGGCAGGCTGGAACACTGAAGCTTTCTTT. Encoded protein: CASSQDPAGWNTEAFF.

This clonotype was seen repeatedly, ten times or more. This chain links TRBV19 with TRBJ2-7, with TRBD2 matching over 10 bases. V gave up 8 bases and J gave up 1 base; unmatched junction bases: 2. In germline, CDR1 is LNHDA, CDR2 SQIVND (reference sequence). The CDR3 extends over 13 amino acids. CDR3 in DNA: TGTGCCAGTGGGACTAGCGTTTCCTACGAGCAGTACTTC. It encodes CASGTSVSYEQYF.

V is TRBV29-1 and J is TRBJ1-2; D possibly corresponds to TRBD1 (5 bases). CDR3 length: 12 amino acids. Germline loops: CDR1 SQVTM, CDR2 ANQGSEA. V was cut by 4 bases and J by 6 bases, with 12 bases left in between. CDR3 residues: CSVASREDGYTF. CDR3 nucleotide sequence: TGCAGCGTTGCTTCCAGGGAGGATGGCTACACCTTC.

Many counts were recorded for this clonotype. The chain carries TRBV7-9 and TRBJ1-4; D ambiguous. This CDR3 has 17 amino acids. Per germline, CDR1 SEHNR and CDR2 FQNEAQ (reference sequence). Deletions cut 5 bases from V and 0 bases from J, with 16 bases between. This chain's CDR3 is CASSNPGSDATNEKLFF. As DNA, the CDR3 is TGTGCCAGCAGCAACCCGGGGTCTGACGCAACTAATGAAAAACTGTTTTTT. Full variable domain (rest looked up from reference TRBV7-9 and TRBJ1-4): DTGVSQNPRHKITKRGQNVTFRCDPISEHNRLYWYRQTLGQGPEFLTYFQNEAQLEKSRLLSDRFSAERPKGSFSTLEIQRTEQGDSAMYLCASSNPGSDATNEKLFFGSGTQLSVL.

Many counts were recorded for this clonotype. This chain uses TRBV6-1 with TRBJ1-1; D is possibly TRBD1 (5 bases). The CDR3 extends over 13 amino acids. CDR1 is MNHNS and CDR2 is SASEGT in the germline V gene. The CDR3 protein is CPSKETGGPEAFF. DNA of the CDR3: TGTCCTTCGAAGGAAACAGGCGGGCCTGAAGCTTTCTTT.

The chain couples TRBV27 to TRBJ2-3, with 9 bases identical to TRBD2. Germline lookup yields CDR1 MNHEY and CDR2 SMNVEV (reference sequence). V trimming: 6 bases; J trimming: 7 bases; junction bases outside the gene matches: 11. CDR3 length equals 15 residues. CDR3 amino acids: CASSPRGGGTNTQYF. DNA for the CDR3: TGTGCCAGCAGCCCGCGGGGGGGTGGCACGAATACGCAGTATTTT.

At least ten counts were recorded for this clonotype. The chain combines TRBV15 with TRBJ2-7; D is uncertain. The CDR3 loop spans 13 amino acids. V dropped 5 bases and J dropped 3 bases, with 11 bases sitting between them. In germline, CDR1 is LNHNV, CDR2 YYDKDF (reference sequence). CDR3 protein: CATSSGRRYEQYF. CDR3 DNA: TGTGCCACCAGCTCCGGACGGCGCTACGAGCAGTACTTC.

This clonotype came up a few times. The chain has TRBV4-1 and TRBJ1-5; maybe TRBD1 (5 bases). This CDR3 spans 16 amino acids. CDR1 and CDR2 from the germline V gene are MGHRA and YSYEKL. V was trimmed by 0 bases and J by 2 bases, leaving 11 bases between them. In DNA, the CDR3 is TGCGCCAGCAGCCAAGAGGGGGGTACGGGCAATCAGCCCCAGCATTTT. This gives the protein CASSQEGGTGNQPQHF.